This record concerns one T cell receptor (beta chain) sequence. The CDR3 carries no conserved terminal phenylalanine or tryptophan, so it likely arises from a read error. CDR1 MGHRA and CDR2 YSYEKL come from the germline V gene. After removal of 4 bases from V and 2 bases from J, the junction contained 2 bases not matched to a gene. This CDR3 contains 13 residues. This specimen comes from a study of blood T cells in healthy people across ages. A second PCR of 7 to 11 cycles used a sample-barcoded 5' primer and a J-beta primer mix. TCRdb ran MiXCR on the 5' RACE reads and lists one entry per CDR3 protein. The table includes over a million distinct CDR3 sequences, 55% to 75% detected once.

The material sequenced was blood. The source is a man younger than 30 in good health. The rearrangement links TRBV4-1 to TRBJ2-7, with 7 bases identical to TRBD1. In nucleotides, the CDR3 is TGCGCCAGCAGCCCCGACAGGGCCTACGAGCAGTACTTA. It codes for CASSPDRAYEQYL.